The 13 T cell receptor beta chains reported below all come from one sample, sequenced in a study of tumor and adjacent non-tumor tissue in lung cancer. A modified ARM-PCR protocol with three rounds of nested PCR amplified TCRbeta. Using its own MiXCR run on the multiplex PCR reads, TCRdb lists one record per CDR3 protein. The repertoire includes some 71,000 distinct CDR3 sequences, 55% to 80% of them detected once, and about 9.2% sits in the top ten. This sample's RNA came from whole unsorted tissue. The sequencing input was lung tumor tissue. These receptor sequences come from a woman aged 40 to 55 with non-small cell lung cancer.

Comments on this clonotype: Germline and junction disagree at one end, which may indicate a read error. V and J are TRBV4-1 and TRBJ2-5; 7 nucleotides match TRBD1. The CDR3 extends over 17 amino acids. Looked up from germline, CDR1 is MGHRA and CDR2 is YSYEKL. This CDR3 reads CASSQIRGTDYQETHYF. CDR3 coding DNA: TGTGCCAGTAGCCAAATTCGTGGGACAGACTATCAAGAGACCCACTACTTC.

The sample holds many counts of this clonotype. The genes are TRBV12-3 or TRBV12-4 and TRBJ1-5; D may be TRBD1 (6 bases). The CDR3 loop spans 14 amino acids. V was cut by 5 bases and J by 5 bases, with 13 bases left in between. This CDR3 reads CASSPQHRDQPQHF. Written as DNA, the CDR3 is TGTGCCAGCAGTCCACAACACAGGGATCAGCCCCAGCATTTT.

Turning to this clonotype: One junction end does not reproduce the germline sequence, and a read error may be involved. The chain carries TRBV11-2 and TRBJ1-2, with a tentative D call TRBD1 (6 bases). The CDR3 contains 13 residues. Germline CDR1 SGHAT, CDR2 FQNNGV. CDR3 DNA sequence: TGTACCAGTAGCCCCAACAGGGAGAGGGGCTACATCTTC. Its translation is CTSSPNRERGYIF. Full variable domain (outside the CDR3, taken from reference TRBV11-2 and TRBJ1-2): EAGVAQSPRYKIIEKRQSVAFWCNPISGHATLYWYQQILGQGPKLLIQFQNNGVVDDSQLPKDRFSAERLKGVDSTLKIQPAKLEDSAVYLCTSSPNRERGYIFGSGTRLTVV.

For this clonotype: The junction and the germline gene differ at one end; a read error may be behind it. The CDR3 sequence: CASIPSQTGRNSPLHF. CDR3 DNA: TGTGCCAGCATTCCCAGTCAGACAGGGAGAAATTCACCTCTCCACTTT. This chain uses TRBV4-2 with TRBJ1-6, with 7 bases identical to TRBD1. CDR3 length: 16 amino acids. The germline gives CDR1 LGHNA, CDR2 YNFKEQ.

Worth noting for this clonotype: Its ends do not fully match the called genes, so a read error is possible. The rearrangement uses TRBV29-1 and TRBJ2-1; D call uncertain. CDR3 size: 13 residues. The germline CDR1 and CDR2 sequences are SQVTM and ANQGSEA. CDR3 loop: CRVAQHSYNEHFF. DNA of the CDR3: TGCAGAGTTGCACAGCACTCCTACAATGAGCATTTCTTT.

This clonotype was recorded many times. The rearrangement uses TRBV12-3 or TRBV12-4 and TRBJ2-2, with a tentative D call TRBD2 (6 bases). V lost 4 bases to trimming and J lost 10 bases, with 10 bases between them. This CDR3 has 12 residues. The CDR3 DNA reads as TGTGCCAGCAGTTCTGGAGGGCTGGAGCTGTTTTTT. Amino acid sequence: CASSSGGLELFF.

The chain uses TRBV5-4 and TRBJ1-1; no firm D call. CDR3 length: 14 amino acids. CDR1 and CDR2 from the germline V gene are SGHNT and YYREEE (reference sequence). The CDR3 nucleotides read TGTATCAGCAGCTCGAATACAGAGAACACTGAAGCTTTCTTT. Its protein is CISSSNTENTEAFF.

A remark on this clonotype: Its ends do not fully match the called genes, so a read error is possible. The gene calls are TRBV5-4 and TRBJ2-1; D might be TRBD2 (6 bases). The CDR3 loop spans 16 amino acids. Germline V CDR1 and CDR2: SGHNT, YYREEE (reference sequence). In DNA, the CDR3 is TGTGTCAGCAGCCCCCGCGCTTTAGTTTGGGGAGGTGAGCAGTTCTTC. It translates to CVSSPRALVWGGEQFF.

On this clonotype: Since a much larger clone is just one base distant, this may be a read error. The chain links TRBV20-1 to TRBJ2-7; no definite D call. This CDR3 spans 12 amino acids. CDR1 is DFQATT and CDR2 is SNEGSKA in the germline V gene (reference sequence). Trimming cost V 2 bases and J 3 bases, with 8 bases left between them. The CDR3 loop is CSARYYLYEQYF. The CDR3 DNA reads TGCAGTGCTAGATACTACCTCTACGAGCAGTACTTC.

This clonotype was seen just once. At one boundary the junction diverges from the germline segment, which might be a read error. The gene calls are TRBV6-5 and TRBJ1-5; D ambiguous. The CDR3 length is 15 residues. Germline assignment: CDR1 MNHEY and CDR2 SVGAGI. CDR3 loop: CASSYTTRADQSQHF. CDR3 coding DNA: TGTGCCAGCAGTTACACCACAAGGGCAGATCAGTCCCAGCATTTT.

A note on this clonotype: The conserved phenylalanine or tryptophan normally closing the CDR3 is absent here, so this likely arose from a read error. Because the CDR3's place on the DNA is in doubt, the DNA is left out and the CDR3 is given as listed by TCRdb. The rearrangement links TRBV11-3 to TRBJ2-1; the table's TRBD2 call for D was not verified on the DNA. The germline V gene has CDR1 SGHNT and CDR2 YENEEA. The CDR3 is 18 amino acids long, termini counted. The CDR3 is CASSLGLIVGGSYNELFL.

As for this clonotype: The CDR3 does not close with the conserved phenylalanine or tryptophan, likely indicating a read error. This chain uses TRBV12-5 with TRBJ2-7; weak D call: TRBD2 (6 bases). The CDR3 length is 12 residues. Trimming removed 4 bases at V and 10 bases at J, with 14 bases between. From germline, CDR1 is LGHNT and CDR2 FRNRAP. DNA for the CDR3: TGTGCTAGTGGTTCGGATTGGGGGGTCCAGTACCTC. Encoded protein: CASGSDWGVQYL.

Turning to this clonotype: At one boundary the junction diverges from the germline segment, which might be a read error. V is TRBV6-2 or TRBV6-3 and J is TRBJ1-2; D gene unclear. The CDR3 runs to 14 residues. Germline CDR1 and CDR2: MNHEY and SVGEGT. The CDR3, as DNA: TGTGCAAGCAATTGGAAGTGGGTTAGCTATGGCTACACCTTC. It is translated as CASNWKWVSYGYTF.